These 21 T cell receptor beta chains share one sample of origin, sequenced in a study of vaccination effects on CD4 cells after COVID-19. TCRdb's table, derived via immunoSEQ multiplex PCR, lists solely in-frame clones and lacks some. The repertoire includes 65,000 or so clones, less than 85% of them detected once, and around 2.8% sits in the top ten. ViraFEST assay sequencing came after antigen-specific CD4+ T cells were expanded with viral peptide pools. The authors isolated CD4+ T cells after about 10 days of culture. Neither prior SARS-CoV-2 infection nor positive nucleocapsid antibodies were present in the vaccine recipients. These receptors lack a known antigen. The specimen was CD4+ T cells from PBMCs cultured with HCoV-NL63 spike peptides, collected before COVID-19 vaccination. The receptors shown here come from a human donor who received a COVID-19 vaccine.

The table lists this clone with a count of one. The gene calls are TRBV24-1 and TRBJ2-2; D call uncertain. The CDR3 extends over 13 amino acids. Germline CDR1 reads KGHDR; CDR2 reads SFDVKD. Trimming pared 2 bases from V and 4 bases from J, leaving 4 bases between. The CDR3 reads CATSDWSTGELFF. The CDR3 DNA reads TGTGCCACCAGTGATTGGAGCACCGGGGAGCTGTTTTTT.

This clone occurred a few times. The chain links TRBV7-9 to TRBJ1-2, with 7 positions matching TRBD1. This CDR3 contains 15 residues. The germline V gene encodes CDR1 SEHNR and CDR2 FQNEAQ (reference sequence). J gave up 2 bases and V 0 bases, and 3 bases lay outside the gene matches. The CDR3 sequence: CASSLAAGGNYGYTF. The DNA for the CDR3 is TGTGCCAGCAGCTTAGCCGCAGGGGGGAACTATGGCTACACCTTC. Together with reference TRBV7-9 and TRBJ1-2, the CDR3 gives the full variable domain: DTGVSQNPRHKITKRGQNVTFRCDPISEHNRLYWYRQTLGQGPEFLTYFQNEAQLEKSRLLSDRFSAERPKGSFSTLEIQRTEQGDSAMYLCASSLAAGGNYGYTFGSGTRLTVV.

This chain joins TRBV5-6 and TRBJ1-4, with D hard to call. CDR1 is SGHDT, CDR2 YYEEEE, per germline. Trimming pared 4 bases from V and 5 bases from J, leaving 9 bases between. CDR3 length equals 13 residues. In DNA, the CDR3 is TGTGCCAGCAGCAAAGGACGGAATGAAAAACTGTTTTTT. Its protein product is CASSKGRNEKLFF.

The chain combines TRBV6-5 with TRBJ1-1; a possible D gene is TRBD1 (6 bases). The CDR3 runs to 14 residues. Germline lookup yields CDR1 MNHEY and CDR2 SVGAGI. V dropped 7 bases and J dropped 5 bases, with 17 bases sitting between them. The CDR3 reads CASTARRGRTEAFF. The CDR3 nucleotides are TGTGCCAGCACGGCCCGGAGGGGGAGGACTGAAGCTTTCTTT.

This clone has only a few counts. The gene calls are TRBV6-5 and TRBJ1-5; D is unclear. The V and J ends lost 4 bases and 7 bases respectively, with 11 bases between them. Germline V gene sequence: CDR1 MNHEY, CDR2 SVGAGI. The CDR3 is made up of 13 amino acids. CDR3 in amino acids: CASSLREPQPQHF. CDR3 DNA: TGTGCCAGCAGTTTAAGGGAGCCACAGCCCCAGCATTTT.

V gene TRBV6-4 combines with J gene TRBJ2-1; no firm D call. V was clipped by 7 bases and J by 0 bases, with 10 bases between them. Germline V CDR1 and CDR2: MRHNA, SNTAGT. The CDR3 has 14 residues. Written as DNA, the CDR3 is TGTGCCAGCAAGGCCACCAGCTCCTACAATGAGCAGTTCTTC. This gives the protein CASKATSSYNEQFF.

This clone is a singleton in its sample. The chain has TRBV18 and TRBJ2-3; D remains ambiguous. CDR1 KGHSH and CDR2 LQKENI come from the germline V gene. V lost 1 base and J lost 4, with 6 bases in between. The CDR3 sequence is 13 residues long. For the CDR3, the DNA is TGTGCCAGCTCACCACTTCGGGCAGATACGCAGTATTTT. It is translated as CASSPLRADTQYF.

In its sample, this clone was seen once. The V call is TRBV6-5, the J call TRBJ2-5, with D perhaps TRBD1 (6 bases). This CDR3 comprises 12 residues. V was cut by 7 bases and J by 4 bases, with 10 bases left in between. Germline V CDR1 and CDR2: MNHEY, SVGAGI. CDR3 DNA sequence: TGTGCCAGCACTTCACAGGGAGAGACCCAGTACTTC. Translated: CASTSQGETQYF.

The rearrangement links TRBV6-2 or TRBV6-3 to TRBJ2-7; D remains unclear. The V and J ends lost 4 bases and 3 bases respectively, with 7 bases between them. The germline CDR1 and CDR2 sequences are MNHEY and SVGEGT. This CDR3 has 12 amino acids. CDR3 in DNA: TGTGCCAGCAGTTTCTCCCTCTACGAGCAGTACGTC. Protein: CASSFSLYEQYV.

The chain has TRBV7-2 and TRBJ2-6; unclear D gene. V lost 7 bases, J lost 2 bases, and 12 bases lay in between. The CDR3 consists of 15 residues. Per germline, CDR1 SGHTA and CDR2 FQGNSA. The CDR3 region is CASNEGYPGANVLTF. The CDR3 nucleotides are TGTGCCAGCAATGAAGGTTATCCTGGGGCCAACGTCCTGACTTTC.

The gene calls are TRBV6-1 and TRBJ1-6, with TRBD1 matching 7 bases. This CDR3 is built from 14 residues. V lost 3 bases to trimming and J lost 11 bases; unmatched junction nucleotides: 7. Germline V gives CDR1 MNHNS, CDR2 SASEGT. CDR3 coding DNA: TGTGCCAGCAGTGATCGGGGACAGCTCCCACCCCTCCACTTT. Translation gives CASSDRGQLPPLHF.

The chain employs TRBV5-1 and TRBJ2-5, with D perhaps given as TRBD1 or TRBD2 (7 bases each). Germline lookup yields CDR1 SGHRS and CDR2 YFSETQ. This CDR3 is built from 14 residues. V shed 6 bases and J shed 4 bases, with 16 bases lying between them. For the CDR3, the DNA is TGCGCCAGCACTTTGGGAGGGGGCCGAGAGACCCAGTACTTC. It codes for CASTLGGGRETQYF.

V is TRBV9 and J is TRBJ2-2, with D unresolved. CDR1 is SGDLS and CDR2 is YYNGEE in the germline V gene. V dropped 0 bases and J dropped 5 bases, with 5 bases sitting between them. CDR3 length: 13 residues. The CDR3, as DNA: TGTGCCAGCAGCGTAGGGTGGACCGGGGAGCTGTTTTTT. Its protein product is CASSVGWTGELFF.

The genes are TRBV6-1 and TRBJ2-1; no reliable D call. Germline-derived CDR1 and CDR2 are MNHNS and SASEGT. V lost 1 base and J lost 4, with 5 bases in between. The CDR3 loop spans 13 amino acids. The CDR3 is CASSEDSYNEQFF. Written as DNA, the CDR3 is TGTGCCAGCAGTGAAGATAGTTACAATGAGCAGTTCTTC.

V usage is TRBV19 and J usage is TRBJ2-2; perhaps TRBD2 as D (5 bases). The CDR3 is made up of 16 amino acids. Germline V gene lookup returns CDR1 LNHDA and CDR2 SQIVND (reference sequence). V lost 4 bases and J 4 bases, leaving 16 bases between the germline ends. As DNA, the CDR3 is TGTGCCAGTAGTAACTTCTGGGGTCGGGGCACCGGGGAGCTGTTTTTT. Translation gives CASSNFWGRGTGELFF.

V is TRBV30 and J is TRBJ1-3; unclear D gene. From germline, CDR1 is GTSNPN and CDR2 SVGIG (reference sequence). Trimming left V 1 base short and J 0 bases short, with 13 bases between. This CDR3 contains 16 residues. The CDR3 DNA reads TGTGCCTGGAGTGGAGTCAGGATCCGCTCTGGAAACACCATATATTTT. This sequence encodes CAWSGVRIRSGNTIYF.

This chain joins TRBV28 and TRBJ2-1; the match to TRBD1 covers 8 bases. CDR3 length: 14 residues. Trimming at V came to 6 bases and at J to 6 bases, leaving 7 bases not matched to a gene. Germline V gives CDR1 MDHEN, CDR2 SYDVKM. The CDR3 spells CASRGAGGSNEQFF. Written as DNA, the CDR3 is TGTGCCAGCAGAGGGGCAGGGGGCTCCAATGAGCAGTTCTTC.

V gene TRBV18 combines with J gene TRBJ1-5, with no clear D. Deletions cut 3 bases from V and 4 bases from J, with 13 bases between. Per the germline V gene, CDR1 is KGHSH and CDR2 is LQKENI. This CDR3 has 15 residues. The CDR3 nucleotides read TGTGCCAGCTCACCCGGGTCGCAGGCTAATCAGCCCCAGCATTTT. This encodes CASSPGSQANQPQHF. The full variable domain, rest sourced from reference TRBV18 and TRBJ1-5, is NAGVMQNPRHLVRRRGQEARLRCSPMKGHSHVYWYRQLPEEGLKFMVYLQKENIIDESGMPKERFSAEFPKEGPSILRIQQVVRGDSAAYFCASSPGSQANQPQHFGDGTRLSIL.

J is TRBJ2-3 and V is TRBV3-1 (or the pseudogene TRBV3-2); TRBD2 matches at 12 bases. The CDR3 is 15 amino acids. The germline V gene has CDR1 LGHDT and CDR2 YNNKEL (reference sequence). Trimming at V came to 8 bases and at J to 5 bases, leaving 8 bases not matched to a gene. CDR3 DNA: TGTGCCAGCGCTTCTAGCGGGGGGGCGGGAGATACGCAGTATTTT. It is translated as CASASSGGAGDTQYF.

This chain connects TRBV6-1 to TRBJ1-2; TRBD1 is a possible D gene (6 bases). The V gene lost 1 base and the J gene lost 8 bases, with 14 bases spanning the gap. The CDR3 totals 14 residues. Germline V gene data show CDR1 as MNHNS and CDR2 as SASEGT. The CDR3 sequence is CASSEGRGYEGYTF. The CDR3 nucleotides are TGTGCCAGCAGTGAAGGCAGGGGCTATGAGGGCTACACCTTC.

V is TRBV9 and J is TRBJ2-3; D uncertain. This CDR3 spans 12 amino acids. Trimming stripped 3 bases from V and 1 base from J, with 3 bases between. Germline assignment: CDR1 SGDLS and CDR2 YYNGEE. This CDR3 reads CASSERTDTQYF. CDR3 coding DNA: TGTGCCAGCAGCGAACGCACAGATACGCAGTATTTT.